This T cell receptor (beta chain) is from a study of brain T cells in children with intractable seizures. The study's findings and limits: Clones missing pre-surgery may reflect undersampling of that blood sample.

The germline V gene has CDR1 SGHDT and CDR2 YYEEEE. The CDR3 has 15 residues. V shed 0 bases and J 0 bases; nucleotides not matched to a gene: 2. Points on this clone: The antigen is not known.

The data were produced by immunoSEQ multiplex PCR, yet TCRdb's version contains in-frame clones alone and is incomplete. The data hold 70,000 to 90,000 clones, with 85% to 95% observed a single time. The sequenced cases were selected for having the highest brain T cell transcript signatures. Patients received at least one anti-epileptic drug before surgery. This TCR came from a boy less than two years old with tuberous sclerosis and intractable seizures. The chain links TRBV5-6 to TRBJ2-7, with TRBD1 matching over 8 bases. The source was peripheral blood, collected at surgery. The DNA of the CDR3 is TGTGCCAGCAGCTTGGTTGGACAGGGCTCCTACGAGCAGTACTTC. Its translation: CASSLVGQGSYEQYF.